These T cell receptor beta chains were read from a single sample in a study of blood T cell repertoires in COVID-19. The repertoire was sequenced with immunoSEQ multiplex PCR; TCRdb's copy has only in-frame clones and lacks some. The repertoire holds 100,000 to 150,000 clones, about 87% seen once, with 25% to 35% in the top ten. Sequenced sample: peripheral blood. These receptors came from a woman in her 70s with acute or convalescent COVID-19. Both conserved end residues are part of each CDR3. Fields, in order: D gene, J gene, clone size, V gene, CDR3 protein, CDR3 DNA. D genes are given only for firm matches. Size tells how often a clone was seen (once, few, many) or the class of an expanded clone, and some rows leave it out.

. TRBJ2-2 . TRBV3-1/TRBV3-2 CASSQGRTITGELFF TGTGCCAGCAGCCAAGGGCGGACAATCACCGGGGAGCTGTTTTTT
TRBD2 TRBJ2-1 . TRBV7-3 CASSPRTSGYNEQFF TGTGCCAGCAGCCCTCGGACTAGCGGCTACAATGAGCAGTTCTTC
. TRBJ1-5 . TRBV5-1 CASSPGGNQPQHF TGCGCCAGCAGCCCCGGAGGCAATCAGCCCCAGCATTTT
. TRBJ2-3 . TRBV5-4 CASSPPPTGRADTQYF TGTGCCAGCAGCCCTCCTCCGACAGGTCGAGCAGATACGCAGTATTTT
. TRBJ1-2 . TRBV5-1 CASSLAGGTLSYGYTF TGCGCCAGCAGCTTGGCCGGGGGGACCTTAAGCTATGGCTACACCTTC
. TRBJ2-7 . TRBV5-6 CASSPGETYEQYF TGTGCCAGCAGCCCCGGGGAGACGTACGAGCAGTACTTC
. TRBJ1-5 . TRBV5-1 CASSFRVTNQPQHF TGCGCCAGCAGCTTCCGGGTTACCAATCAGCCCCAGCATTTT
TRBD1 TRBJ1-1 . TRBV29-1 CSVQGQPNTEAFF TGCAGCGTTCAGGGACAGCCGAACACTGAAGCTTTCTTT
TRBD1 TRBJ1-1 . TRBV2 CASSKQGADTEAFF TGTGCCAGCAGTAAACAGGGGGCAGATACTGAAGCTTTCTTT
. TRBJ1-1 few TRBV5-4 CATRTDTEAFF TGTGCCACGCGGACTGACACTGAAGCTTTCTTT
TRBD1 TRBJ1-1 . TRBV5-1 CASSRSTGMNTEAFF TGCGCCAGCAGCCGGTCGACAGGGATGAACACTGAAGCTTTCTTT
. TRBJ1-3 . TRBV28 CASSLQGYGNTIYF TGTGCCAGCAGTCTCCAGGGTTATGGAAACACCATATATTTT
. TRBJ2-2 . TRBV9 CASSDNRDTKGELFF TGTGCCAGCAGCGACAACAGGGACACCAAAGGGGAGCTGTTTTTT
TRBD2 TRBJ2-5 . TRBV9 CASSETSGGASVETQYF TGTGCCAGCAGCGAAACTAGCGGGGGGGCGTCCGTAGAGACCCAGTACTTC
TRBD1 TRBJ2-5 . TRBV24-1 CATSGLDRGETQYF TGTGCCACCAGTGGCCTCGACAGGGGGGAGACCCAGTACTTC
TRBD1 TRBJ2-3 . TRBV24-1 CATSGGFGTDTQYF TGTGCCACCTCAGGGGGTTTTGGCACAGATACGCAGTATTTT
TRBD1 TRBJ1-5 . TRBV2 CASRGDRGGQPQHF TGTGCCAGCCGCGGGGACAGGGGGGGACAGCCCCAGCATTTT
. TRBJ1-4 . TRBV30 CAWSVSLKRGGEKLFF TGTGCCTGGAGTGTCAGCCTGAAAAGGGGGGGTGAAAAACTGTTTTTT
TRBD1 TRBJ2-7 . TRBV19 CASSPRDRVYEQYF TGTGCCAGTAGCCCTAGGGACAGGGTCTACGAGCAGTACTTC
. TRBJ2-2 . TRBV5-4 CASSGRHTGELFF TGTGCCAGCAGCGGGAGACACACCGGGGAGCTGTTTTTT
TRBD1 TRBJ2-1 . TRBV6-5 CASSETGFDEQFF TGTGCCAGCAGCGAGACAGGGTTCGATGAGCAGTTCTTC
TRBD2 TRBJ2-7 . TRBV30 CASNSGGWEQYF TGTGCCTCCAATAGCGGGGGCTGGGAGCAGTACTTC
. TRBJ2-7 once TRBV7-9 CASSYAGGPYEQYF TGTGCCAGCAGCTATGCGGGTGGGCCCTACGAGCAGTACTTC
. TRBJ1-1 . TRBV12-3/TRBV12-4 CASSRAGNTEAFF TGTGCCAGCAGTCGGGCGGGGAACACTGAAGCTTTCTTT
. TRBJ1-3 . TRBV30 CAWSSGPGNTIYF TGTGCCTGGAGTTCAGGGCCAGGAAACACCATATATTTT
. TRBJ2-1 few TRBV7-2 CASSLDSGTHNEQFF TGTGCCAGCAGCTTAGACTCCGGGACTCACAATGAGCAGTTCTTC
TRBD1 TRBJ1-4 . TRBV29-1 CSVVPGQGMGLFF TGCAGCGTTGTCCCGGGACAGGGTATGGGACTGTTTTTT
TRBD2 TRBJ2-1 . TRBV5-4 CASSLTSGGGVDEQFF TGTGCCAGCAGCTTGACTAGCGGGGGGGGCGTTGATGAGCAGTTCTTC
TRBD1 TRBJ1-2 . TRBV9 CASSPRTGLDGYTF TGTGCCAGCAGCCCCCGGACAGGCCTAGATGGCTACACCTTC
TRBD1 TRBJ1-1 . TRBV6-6 CASNRGQMNTEAFF TGTGCCAGCAACAGGGGACAGATGAACACTGAAGCTTTCTTT
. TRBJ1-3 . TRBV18 CASSPDSLVSGNTIYF TGTGCCAGCTCACCGGACAGCCTAGTCTCTGGAAACACCATATATTTT
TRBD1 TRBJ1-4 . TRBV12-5 CASGFPPRQGKLFF TGTGCTAGTGGTTTCCCCCCTCGACAGGGGAAACTGTTTTTT